The following is a TCR beta chain sequence with its context. The CDR3 spans 16 residues. Germline values: CDR1 SGHRS, CDR2 YFSETQ. J gave up 4 bases and V 4 bases, and 13 bases lay outside the gene matches. This record belongs to a study of blood T cell repertoires in COVID-19. Original processing notes: Reference gene primers were amplified, and this amplification served to estimate nucleated cell counts. The assay was immunoSEQ multiplex PCR, and TCRdb's table has in-frame clones only and misses some. The V and J calls and clone size come from that table; D and trimming were worked out from the DNA. The profile covers some 220,000 clones, with around four fifths appearing a single time and approximately 5.1% taken by the ten largest.

The material sequenced was peripheral blood. V usage is TRBV5-1 and J usage is TRBJ2-5; 7 nucleotides line up with TRBD2. The source is a woman in her sixties or seventies who had recovered from COVID-19. The CDR3 nucleotides read TGCGCCAGCAGCCCGAAACTAGCGCGAGGCCGAGAGACCCAGTACTTC. Translation: CASSPKLARGRETQYF.